A selection of T cell receptor beta chains follows, all from one sample in a study of prognosis after radiotherapy for stage I lung cancer. TCRdb independently ran MiXCR on the multiplex PCR reads; one entry per CDR3 protein. The repertoire has more than 9,500 distinct CDR3 sequences, 35% of them found once; the top ten carry approximately 53%. The sequenced sample was PBMCs, obtained before or after stereotactic body radiation therapy (not recorded which). The receptor set was obtained from a donor over 45 with non-small cell lung cancer. The CDR3 runs from the conserved cysteine through the conserved F or W. A D gene is named only where the DNA matches it firmly. Some rows mark clone size as missing; the rest say once, few, many or name a class of expanded clone.

TRBV6-2/TRBV6-3	.	15	many	TRBJ1-4	CASSTNSATNEKLFF	TGTGCCAGCAGTACAAATTCGGCAACTAATGAAAAACTGTTTTTT
TRBV20-1	.	18	.	TRBJ1-4	CSATGMGKKVATNEKLFF	TGCAGTGCCACCGGGATGGGGAAGAAGGTAGCAACTAATGAAAAACTGTTTTTT
TRBV7-3	TRBD1	18	many	TRBJ2-5	CASSLKRGTGEYQETQYF	TGTGCCAGCAGCTTAAAGAGGGGGACAGGCGAGTACCAAGAGACCCAGTACTTC
TRBV7-2	.	14	many	TRBJ2-5	CASRVRGPQETQYF	TGTGCCAGCAGAGTCAGGGGCCCTCAAGAGACCCAGTACTTC
TRBV11-3	.	14	many	TRBJ1-1	CASSAGYEGSEAFF	TGTGCCAGCAGCGCCGGGTACGAGGGTTCTGAAGCTTTCTTT
TRBV25-1	TRBD1	16	.	TRBJ2-1	CASSELDRAPYNEQFF	TGTGCCAGCAGTGAATTAGACAGGGCCCCCTACAATGAGCAGTTCTTC
TRBV12-5	TRBD1	17	medium-sized	TRBJ2-3	CASGLASGQGSTDTQYF	TGTGCTAGTGGTTTGGCCTCCGGACAGGGGAGCACAGATACGCAGTATTTT
TRBV9	.	15	many	TRBJ2-3	CASSVSGTSTDTQYF	TGTGCCAGCAGCGTATCCGGGACTAGCACAGATACGCAGTATTTT
TRBV19	.	14	medium-sized	TRBJ2-7	CASTPGPAGYEQYF	TGTGCCAGTACCCCTGGACCAGCGGGCTACGAGCAGTACTTC
TRBV5-4	.	13	few	TRBJ1-1	CASSLDGVGEAFF	TGTGCCAGCAGCTTGGACGGCGTCGGTGAAGCTTTCTTT
TRBV7-3	.	16	many	TRBJ2-4	CASSLTGGEGKNIQYF	TGTGCCAGCAGCTTAACTGGGGGCGAGGGCAAAAACATTCAGTACTTC
TRBV19	TRBD1	13	medium-sized	TRBJ1-6	CATQGLEGSPLHF	TGTGCCACACAGGGGCTAGAGGGTTCACCCCTCCACTTT
TRBV12-3/TRBV12-4	.	14	many	TRBJ2-3	CASSYRASTDTQYF	TGTGCCAGCAGCTACAGGGCTAGCACAGATACGCAGTATTTT
TRBV7-9	.	15	few	TRBJ2-1	CASSPLTARSGEQFF	TGTGCCAGCAGCCCCCTAACCGCTAGGTCTGGGGAGCAGTTCTTC
TRBV20-1	TRBD1	16	many	TRBJ1-5	CSAREDRVRSNQPQHF	TGCAGTGCTAGAGAGGACAGGGTGAGGAGCAATCAGCCCCAGCATTTT
TRBV19	.	15	.	TRBJ2-3	CASSIAATSTDTQYF	TGTGCCAGTAGTATCGCGGCCACTAGCACAGATACGCAGTATTTT
TRBV24-1	TRBD2	16	large	TRBJ2-5	CATSETSGGRQETQYF	TGTGCCACCAGTGAGACTAGCGGGGGGAGACAAGAGACCCAGTACTTC
TRBV30	.	14	few	TRBJ1-6	CAWSTGRLRSPLHF	TGTGCCTGGAGCACAGGGAGGCTAAGATCACCCCTCCACTTT
TRBV28	.	11	.	TRBJ2-1	CASRRRDEQFF	TGTGCCAGCAGAAGGAGGGATGAGCAGTTCTTC
TRBV2	.	13	.	TRBJ2-7	CASSDPGPYEQYF	TGTGCCAGCAGTGACCCAGGACCCTACGAGCAGTACTTC
TRBV7-2	TRBD2	15	many	TRBJ2-5	CASSRRTSVWETQYF	TGTGCCAGCAGCCGACGGACTAGCGTCTGGGAGACCCAGTACTTC
TRBV19	.	14	few	TRBJ2-3	CASSIVSIPDTQYF	TGTGCCAGTAGTATTGTTTCCATCCCAGATACGCAGTATTTT
TRBV6-1	TRBD2	15	many	TRBJ2-2	CASSYGRERTGELFF	TGTGCCAGCAGTTATGGGCGGGAGAGGACGGGGGAGCTGTTTTTT
TRBV18	.	13	many	TRBJ2-7	CASSPSITDEQYF	TGTGCCAGCTCACCGTCCATCACAGACGAGCAGTACTTC
TRBV5-6	.	14	.	TRBJ1-1	CASSLWRPNTEAFF	TGTGCCAGCAGCTTATGGCGGCCGAACACTGAAGCTTTCTTT
TRBV7-9	.	14	.	TRBJ1-6	CASSLGRIDSPLHF	TGTGCCAGCAGCTTAGGACGGATTGATTCGCCCCTCCACTTT
TRBV20-1	TRBD1	14	many	TRBJ1-1	CSAPGTGGAAEAFF	TGCAGTGCCCCGGGGACAGGGGGGGCCGCTGAAGCTTTCTTT
TRBV29-1	TRBD1	13	many	TRBJ2-7	CSAIWTGRNEQYF	TGCAGCGCCATCTGGACAGGGCGCAACGAGCAGTACTTC
TRBV7-9	.	15	.	TRBJ1-2	CVSSLVTSPSYGYTF	TGTGTCAGCAGCTTAGTTACCAGTCCGAGCTATGGCTACACCTTC
TRBV5-4	.	14	.	TRBJ1-1	CASSLAFGNTEAFF	TGTGCCAGCAGCTTGGCCTTTGGGAACACTGAAGCTTTCTTT
TRBV29-1	.	16	.	TRBJ2-5	CSALPMESQGQETQYF	TGCAGCGCTCTCCCCATGGAGTCACAGGGACAAGAGACCCAGTACTTC
TRBV6-1	.	12	many	TRBJ1-2	CASNGGHYGYTF	TGTGCCAGCAACGGGGGCCACTATGGCTACACCTTC
TRBV7-2	.	16	many	TRBJ2-7	CASSSYFTGIGYEQYF	TGTGCCAGCAGCTCCTATTTTACGGGCATCGGGTACGAGCAGTACTTC
TRBV24-1	.	17	many	TRBJ2-5	CATSDFGPGGLQETQYF	TGTGCCACCAGTGATTTTGGTCCGGGCGGCCTTCAAGAGACCCAGTACTTC